The 3 T cell receptor beta chains below all came from one sample that was sequenced in a study of T cell responses to AZD1222 COVID-19 vaccine. The repertoire was sequenced with immunoSEQ multiplex PCR; TCRdb's copy has only in-frame clones and lacks some. This table holds roughly 130,000 clones, 70% to 90% found once. The source was peripheral blood, collected on day 0 of AZD1222 vaccination. Receptor source: an adult in good health.

The V call is TRBV10-1, the J call TRBJ2-1; 15 bases align to TRBD2. Germline loops: CDR1 WNHNN, CDR2 SYGVQD (reference sequence). CDR3 length: 18 residues. V shed 6 bases and J 5 bases; nucleotides not matched to a gene: 11. The CDR3 spells CASSERTSGRASDNEQFF. CDR3 nucleotides: TGCGCCAGCAGCGAACGGACTAGCGGGAGGGCCAGTGACAATGAGCAGTTCTTC.

This clone has just one count. The chain links TRBV28 to TRBJ2-1; unclear D gene. CDR3 length: 13 residues. Per the germline V gene, CDR1 is MDHEN and CDR2 is SYDVKM. Trimming pared 6 bases from V and 10 bases from J, leaving 16 bases between. CDR3 protein: CASRAGYIREQFF. The CDR3 nucleotides are TGTGCCAGCAGGGCCGGATATATACGGGAGCAGTTCTTC.

The chain's CDR3 is CASSDRFPNQPQHF. CDR3 bases: TGTGCCAGCAGTGACAGGTTCCCTAATCAGCCCCAGCATTTT. The V and J genes are TRBV6-2 or TRBV6-3 and TRBJ1-5; D may be TRBD1 (6 bases). CDR1 MNHEY and CDR2 SVGEGT come from the germline V gene. Between the trimmed V and J ends, which lost 5 bases and 4 bases, there was a span of 12 bases. The CDR3 length is 14 residues.